These T cell receptor beta chains were read from a single sample in a study of graft-versus-host responses after intestinal transplantation. Using immunoSEQ multiplex PCR, the repertoire was profiled, and TCRdb retains in-frame clones only, with some absent. Of about 88,000 clones in the sample, around 93% were seen once. These receptors lack a known antigen. The sequences come from unstimulated CD4+ T cells sorted from spleen or lymph node cells, collected before transplant. All receptors come from a human donor who was the organ donor for an intestinal transplant. The CDR3 runs from the conserved cysteine through the conserved F or W. A D gene is named only where the DNA matches it firmly. Rows give clone size only sometimes, using once, few, many, or a class for an expanded clone.

j_call d_call clone_size v_call cdr3_nt cdr3_aa
TRBJ2-2 TRBD2 - TRBV9 TGTGCCAGCAGCCTCTCTGTGGGGACTAGCGGGGGGACCGGGGAGCTGTTTTTT CASSLSVGTSGGTGELFF
TRBJ1-1 TRBD1 - TRBV5-1 TGCGCCAGCAGCCAGATGACAGGGCTGAACACTGAAGCTTTCTTT CASSQMTGLNTEAFF
TRBJ1-3 - - TRBV30 TGTGCCTGGAGTACCGGGGGAGGGGTCCCTGGAAACACCATATATTTT CAWSTGGGVPGNTIYF
TRBJ1-5 TRBD1 - TRBV27 TGTGCCAGCAGTTTATCGGGGCAGGGGGAGCCCCAGCATTTT CASSLSGQGEPQHF
TRBJ1-2 - few TRBV30 TGTGCCTGGAGCAAGCTATATGGCTACACCTTC CAWSKLYGYTF
TRBJ1-4 - - TRBV5-5 TGTGCCAGCGTCTCCGCGGGGGCAACTAATGAAAAACTGTTTTTT CASVSAGATNEKLFF
TRBJ2-7 TRBD2 - TRBV6-6 TGTGCCAGCAGTTACTCGGGACTAGCGTCTCCCTACGAGCAGTACTTC CASSYSGLASPYEQYF
TRBJ1-2 - few TRBV25-1 TGTGCCAGCTTTCATCTACCTCCCAGGCGTAATGGCTACACCTTC CASFHLPPRRNGYTF
TRBJ2-6 - - TRBV9 TGTGCCAGCAGCCCAACAGGGATTTCTGGGGCCAACGTCCTGACTTTC CASSPTGISGANVLTF
TRBJ2-7 TRBD1 - TRBV28 TGTGCCAGCAGTGCCCGACAGGGGGCTAGGGAGCAGTACTTC CASSARQGAREQYF
TRBJ2-5 - - TRBV11-2 TGTGCCAGCAGTCCTTACGGTGCCTCAATCCAAGAGACCCAGTACTTC CASSPYGASIQETQYF
TRBJ2-1 TRBD1 - TRBV30 TGTGCCTGGAGTGTGGAACAGGGGGCTACGAAGTTCTTC CAWSVEQGATKFF
TRBJ2-7 TRBD2 - TRBV28 TGTGCCAGCAGTTTATGGGCGGGAGGGGCCTACGAGCAGTACTTC CASSLWAGGAYEQYF
TRBJ2-7 TRBD1 - TRBV10-1 TGCGCCAGCAGTGACCCTCGGACAGGGAGGTGGGAGCAGTACTTC CASSDPRTGRWEQYF
TRBJ1-2 - once TRBV29-1 TGCAGCGTTCATTCAGCGAACTATGGCTACACCTTC CSVHSANYGYTF
TRBJ1-1 - - TRBV30 TGTGCCCGGGAGGCTTGGAACACTGAAGCTTTCTTT CAREAWNTEAFF
TRBJ2-1 TRBD1 - TRBV27 TGTGCCAGCAGCGATCCTCCGGGACAGGGGCTATGGGAGCAGTTCTTC CASSDPPGQGLWEQFF
TRBJ1-6 - - TRBV6-1 TGTGCCAGCATCCGCCCTAGCTATAATTCACCCCTCCACTTT CASIRPSYNSPLHF
TRBJ1-2 TRBD1 - TRBV10-3 TGTGCCATCAGTGAGTCAGGACAGGGGGCGTCCGGCTACACCTTC CAISESGQGASGYTF
TRBJ2-1 - - TRBV7-3 TGTGCCAGCAGCTTCGATAGCGGTTACAATGAGCAGTTCTTC CASSFDSGYNEQFF
TRBJ2-2 TRBD1 - TRBV18 TGTGCCAGCTCACAGAACCGGGACAGGGTTATCGCCGGGGAGCTGTTTTTT CASSQNRDRVIAGELFF
TRBJ1-6 TRBD1 - TRBV15 TGTGCCACCAGCAGGACCGGAAGGGGACAGCGGTATAATTCACCCCTCCACTTT CATSRTGRGQRYNSPLHF
TRBJ2-5 TRBD1 - TRBV28 TGTGCCAGCTACCAGGGCAGGGGGCGGCCCAAAGAGACCCAGTACTTC CASYQGRGRPKETQYF
TRBJ2-1 - - TRBV4-1 TGCGCCAGCAGCCGGAATGCGGGGCTTAGCTCCTACAATGAGCAGTTCTTC CASSRNAGLSSYNEQFF
TRBJ2-7 TRBD2 - TRBV15 TGTGCCACCAGCGGGGTAGCGGGGGTCCACGAGCAGTACTTC CATSGVAGVHEQYF
TRBJ2-1 - - TRBV6-6 TGTGCCAGCAGTTACAAAACAGGGGGAGGGTACAATGAGCAGTTCTTC CASSYKTGGGYNEQFF
TRBJ2-7 - - TRBV2 TGTGCCAGCAGTGAAGCGCTTCCGGGACTGTCGCGACTCTACGAGCAGTACTTC CASSEALPGLSRLYEQYF
TRBJ1-2 - - TRBV5-8 TGTGCCAGCAGCGCCCACTCCTCAGGGTCTGGCTACACCTTC CASSAHSSGSGYTF
TRBJ1-6 - - TRBV4-2 TGTGCCAGCAGCCAAGAGATCGGGGGAGGGACCTATAATTCACCCCTCCACTTT CASSQEIGGGTYNSPLHF
TRBJ2-5 - - TRBV30 TGTGCCTGGAGTGTACGGAGGGAGACCCAGTACTTC CAWSVRRETQYF
TRBJ2-6 - - TRBV25-1 TGTGCCAGCAGTGAATATGCGGCCTCTGGGGCCAACGTCCTGACTTTC CASSEYAASGANVLTF
TRBJ2-1 - - TRBV7-6 TGTGCCAGCAGGCACGCGAGCCCAGGCGAGCAGTTCTTC CASRHASPGEQFF
TRBJ2-5 - - TRBV11-3 TGTGCCAGCAGCTTGGGGGCACAAGAGACCCAGTACTTC CASSLGAQETQYF
TRBJ2-3 TRBD2 - TRBV19 TGTGCCAGTAGCGGGGGGGCCAGCACAGATACGCAGTATTTT CASSGGASTDTQYF
TRBJ1-1 TRBD1 - TRBV10-3 TGTGCCATCAGGACAGGGGGCACTGAAGCTTTCTTT CAIRTGGTEAFF
TRBJ2-3 - - TRBV27 TGTGCCAGCACTCCCGAAGGGGGGAGGGTCGGAGGGGGAGATACGCAGTATTTT CASTPEGGRVGGGDTQYF
TRBJ1-1 - - TRBV5-1 TGCGCCAGCAGCATCAGTCAGGACACTGAAGCTTTCTTT CASSISQDTEAFF
TRBJ2-2 TRBD2 - TRBV11-1 TGTGCCAGCAGCTTTGCTAGCGGGATGCGGGGGGAGCTGTTTTTT CASSFASGMRGELFF
TRBJ1-4 - once TRBV30 TGTGCCTGGAGTGTATTTCGAGGACTTAATGAAAAACTGTTTTTT CAWSVFRGLNEKLFF
TRBJ2-1 TRBD2 - TRBV5-1 TGCGCCAGCAGCTCCGGGACTAGTGGACTGGATGAGCAGTTCTTC CASSSGTSGLDEQFF
TRBJ2-3 - - TRBV7-9 TGTGCCAGCAGCTCTAGACGGGGGAACTTGTATACGCAGTATTTT CASSSRRGNLYTQYF
TRBJ2-3 - - TRBV5-1 TGCGCCAGCAGCTCAGCGATCTTCACAGATACGCAGTATTTT CASSSAIFTDTQYF
TRBJ2-7 TRBD2 - TRBV6-6 TGTGCCAGCAGTTACTCTCTTCTAGCGGGGGGCGAGCAGTACTTC CASSYSLLAGGEQYF
TRBJ2-1 - - TRBV14 TGTGCCAGCAGCCAACTGGGGGCGGCTTACAATGAGCAGTTCTTC CASSQLGAAYNEQFF
TRBJ2-7 - - TRBV5-4 TGTGCCAGCAGCCCTTCCCGGTTATTTTCCTACGAGCAGTACTTC CASSPSRLFSYEQYF
TRBJ1-2 - - TRBV2 TGTGCCAGCAGTGAAGCGTTGGGTGGTACGGGCTATGGCTACACCTTC CASSEALGGTGYGYTF
TRBJ2-7 - - TRBV7-3 TGTGCCAGCAGCTTAAATCGCCGACACCACCCGCCGTCGCAGTACTTC CASSLNRRHHPPSQYF
TRBJ2-2 - once TRBV4-1 TGCGCCAGCAGTCAACCAACAGGGAACACCGGGGAGCTGTTTTTT CASSQPTGNTGELFF
TRBJ1-2 - once TRBV7-9 TGTGCCAGCAGTATAGGGGTGAGCTATGGCTACACCTTC CASSIGVSYGYTF
TRBJ1-3 TRBD1 once TRBV18 TGTGCCAGCTCACCGACCGGGACAGGGGTTGGAAACACCATATATTTT CASSPTGTGVGNTIYF